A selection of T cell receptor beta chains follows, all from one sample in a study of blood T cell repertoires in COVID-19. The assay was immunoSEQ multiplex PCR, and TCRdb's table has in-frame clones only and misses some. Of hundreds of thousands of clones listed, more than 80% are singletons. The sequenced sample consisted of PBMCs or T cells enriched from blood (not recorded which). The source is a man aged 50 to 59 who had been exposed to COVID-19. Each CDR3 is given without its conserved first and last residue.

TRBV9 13 ASSPGTGGTDTQY
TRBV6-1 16 ASSDLGGFFWPSYEQY
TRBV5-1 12 ASSLGRSQETQY
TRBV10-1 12 ASSTSGGTNEQF
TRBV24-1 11 ATSEGQAYGYT
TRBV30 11 AWRRQQNTEAF
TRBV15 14 ATSRDAIYSNQPQH
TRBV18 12 ASSPPARGTEAF
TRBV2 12 ASSALREATPLH
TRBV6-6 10 ASSYDSPEQY
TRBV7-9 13 ASTRTSGLTDTQY
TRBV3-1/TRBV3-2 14 ASSHTRGGRTETQY
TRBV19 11 ASTSGAYNEQF
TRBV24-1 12 ATSDAQGWQPQH
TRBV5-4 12 ASSASGTRNEQF
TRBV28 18 ASTPPPGHPADFSNQPQH
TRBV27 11 ASSQFRGYGYT
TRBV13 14 ASSYITGGGGNTIY
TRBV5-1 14 ASSGRVTGGGEKLF
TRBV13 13 ASSPRTGGDTEAF
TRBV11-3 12 ASSLASGRNEQF
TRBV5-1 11 ASSLESDNEQF
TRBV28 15 ASRYSSLPQNTGELF
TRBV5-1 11 ASSFHDGDTQY
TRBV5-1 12 ASSLGLTFYGYT
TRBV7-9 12 ASSLKGANTEAF
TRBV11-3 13 ASRTRGDRGTEAF
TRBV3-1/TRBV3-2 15 ASSQVIGDRPNTEAF
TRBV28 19 ASDFGLLSGRKVLSTDTQY
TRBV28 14 ASSLYVAGDGNEQF
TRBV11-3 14 ASSIAGTFSYNEQF
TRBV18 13 ASSPKPGQGMGYT
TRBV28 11 ASSLPVVGAQY
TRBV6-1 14 ASSAGSTGEVTEAF
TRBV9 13 ASSVDGGPGTEAF
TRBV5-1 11 ASTGGRNTEAF
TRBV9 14 ASSVRSGSLPGELF
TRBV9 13 ASSVDGFHYNEQF
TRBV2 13 ASSPDSSGANVLT
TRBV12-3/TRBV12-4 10 ASSSTGVLLI
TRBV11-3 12 ASSLGAFGNEQF
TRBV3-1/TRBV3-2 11 ASSRQNNQPQH
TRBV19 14 ASSMVRGATNEKLF
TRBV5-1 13 ASSPAQGANYGYT